This T cell receptor beta chain was recovered during a study of OX40 agonist ivuxolimab in advanced cancers. Across the whole study: The dose-escalation group included hepatocellular carcinoma, melanoma, renal cell carcinoma and head and neck cancer.

Trimming shortened V by 0 bases and J by 0 bases, and 14 bases separated the two germline ends. In germline, CDR1 is SGHNT, CDR2 YYREEE (reference sequence). The CDR3 sequence is 17 residues long. Comment on this clone: The antigen is unknown.

Autoimmune disease history or systemic immunosuppression disqualified patients. Whole-study results and caveats: Blood T cells, both CD4+ and CD8+, expanded clonally by week 6 at 0.1 to 3.0 mg/kg.

The table came from immunoSEQ multiplex PCR; TCRdb's copy has only in-frame clones and leaves some out. This sample has about 57,000 clones, with over 80% found just once. The receptor was isolated from an adult with an advanced solid tumor such as melanoma, head and neck, liver or kidney cancer. The sequenced sample was CD4+ or CD8+ T cells sorted from blood, obtained in a trial of the OX40 agonist ivuxolimab. The genes are TRBV5-4 and TRBJ2-3; possible D gene TRBD2, 5 bases. CDR3 sequence: CASSLAGIGKSTDTQYF. The CDR3 DNA reads TGTGCCAGCAGCTTGGCCGGTATCGGGAAGAGCACAGATACGCAGTATTTT.